This record looks at one T cell receptor (beta chain) sequence and its context. This sample is drawn from a study of early T cells in non-severe SARS-CoV-2 infection. Study in general: Unpaired chains resulted from sequencing bulk RNA of unsorted whole blood.

Individual cDNA molecules received unique molecular identifiers during library preparation. TCRdb ran MiXCR on the 5' RACE reads and lists one entry per CDR3 protein. The sample contains approximately 74,000 distinct CDR3 sequences, 14% to 15% of which appear only once. Input material: whole blood. This TCR was recovered from an adult who was a healthcare worker with PCR-confirmed SARS-CoV-2 infection or an uninfected control (not recorded which).

This CDR3 reads CSVDGLAVTDTQYF. CDR3 in DNA: TGCAGCGTTGATGGTCTAGCGGTAACAGATACGCAGTATTTT. The chain couples TRBV29-1 to TRBJ2-3, with 7 nucleotides matching TRBD2. The CDR3 covers 14 residues. Germline values: CDR1 SQVTM, CDR2 ANQGSEA. V gave up 3 bases and J gave up 3 bases; unmatched junction bases: 6.